Below, one T cell receptor (beta chain) is given with its context. Its antigen remains unidentified. A multiplex PCR was run with 60 Vbeta primers and 13 Jbeta primers. Data came from immunoSEQ multiplex PCR; TCRdb stores just in-frame clones and leaves some out. The profile covers 140,000 or so clones, with 70% to 85% appearing a single time and about 2% taken by the ten largest. The data stem from a study of cytomegalovirus exposure and HLA in healthy donors. Study-level results: According to the study, roughly 180 TCR beta chains were cytomegalovirus-associated.

Germline V gene lookup returns CDR1 LNHDA and CDR2 SQIVND (reference sequence). CDR3 size: 14 residues. The V and J ends lost 1 base and 5 bases, in that order; junction bases with no gene match: 4. Material for sequencing was PBMCs. The V gene is TRBV19, the J gene TRBJ1-1; 7 bases line up with TRBD1. The source is a man aged 35-49 years in good health and CMV-seronegative. For the CDR3, the DNA is TGTGCCAGTAGTATAGGGAGGGGGCCAACTGAAGCTTTCTTT. The encoded protein is CASSIGRGPTEAFF. The whole variable domain, remainder taken from reference TRBV19 and TRBJ1-1, is DGGITQSPKYLFRKEGQNVTLSCEQNLNHDAMYWYRQDPGQGLRLIYYSQIVNDFQKGDIAEGYSVSREKKESFPLTVTSAQKNPTAFYLCASSIGRGPTEAFFGQGTRLTVV.